Each of the 19 T cell receptor beta chains below was sequenced from the same sample in a study of T cells in Graves' hyperthyroidism and ophthalmopathy. TCR beta CDR3 region amplification was performed from RNA transcripts. TCR CDR3 regions were first amplified by RT-PCR with HTBI primers. MiXCR, run by TCRdb on the multiplex PCR reads, gives a single entry per CDR3 protein. The sample has a few hundred thousand distinct CDR3 sequences, roughly 15% seen once. The specimen was blood. The receptors here all came from a woman in her twenties or thirties with Graves' ophthalmopathy.

V gene TRBV4-1 combines with J gene TRBJ2-7; TRBD2 aligns across 11 bases. Germline V gene sequence: CDR1 MGHRA, CDR2 YSYEKL. The CDR3 sequence is 16 residues long. J gave up 2 bases and V 1 base, and 4 bases lay outside the gene matches. CDR3 amino acids: CASSQVPGLAAYEQYF. For the CDR3, the DNA is TGCGCCAGCAGCCAAGTACCGGGACTAGCGGCCTACGAGCAGTACTTC.

This clonotype came up many times. The rearrangement joins TRBV11-2 to TRBJ2-7, with D unresolved. The CDR3 runs 13 residues. The V gene's germline CDR1 is SGHAT and CDR2 FQNNGV. V lost 4 bases and J 2 bases, leaving 9 bases between the germline ends. The CDR3 DNA follows: TGTGCCAGCAGCTCTCTGAAGACCTACGAGCAGTACTTC. It yields the protein CASSSLKTYEQYF.

This chain joins TRBV6-5 and TRBJ2-7; TRBD1 matches 7 bases. Losses at the gene ends were 1 base for V and 3 bases for J; bases not matched to a gene: 3. The CDR3 runs to 14 residues. Germline V CDR1 and CDR2: MNHEY, SVGAGI. CDR3 DNA sequence: TGTGCCAGCAGTTACTTTACAGGGGACTACGAGCAGTACTTC. Encoded protein: CASSYFTGDYEQYF.

This clonotype has at least ten counts. The chain has TRBV11-2 and TRBJ2-5, with unresolved D. V lost 1 base and J 5 bases, leaving 11 bases between the germline ends. CDR1 and CDR2 (germline): SGHAT, FQNNGV. The CDR3 spans 14 residues. The CDR3: CASSLGYSFETQYF. CDR3 DNA sequence: TGTGCCAGCAGCTTAGGATACAGCTTTGAGACCCAGTACTTC.

At least ten counts were recorded for this clonotype. The chain has TRBV4-1 and TRBJ2-1; a weak D match, TRBD2 (5 bases). The germline gives CDR1 MGHRA, CDR2 YSYEKL. The germline V and J ends were trimmed by 0 bases and 2 bases, with 11 bases remaining between them. This CDR3 spans 16 amino acids. CDR3: CASSQDRGGPYNEQFF. CDR3 sequence (DNA): TGCGCCAGCAGCCAAGATCGTGGCGGGCCCTACAATGAGCAGTTCTTC.

The gene calls are TRBV10-1 and TRBJ2-2; the match to TRBD2 covers 7 bases. The CDR3 has 16 amino acids. Germline V gene data show CDR1 as WNHNN and CDR2 as SYGVQD (reference sequence). V trimming: 2 bases; J trimming: 7 bases; junction bases outside the gene matches: 10. The CDR3 spells CASSEDPAGDHGELFF. For the CDR3, the DNA is TGCGCCAGCAGTGAGGATCCGGCGGGGGACCACGGGGAGCTGTTTTTT.

This chain uses TRBV9 with TRBJ2-7, with D possibly being TRBD2 (7 bases). V shed 4 bases and J shed 5 bases, with 16 bases lying between them. In germline, CDR1 is SGDLS, CDR2 YYNGEE. The length of the CDR3 is 14 residues. This chain's CDR3 is CASSSGGRVNEQYF. The CDR3 DNA reads TGTGCCAGCAGCTCGGGGGGCAGGGTGAACGAGCAGTACTTC.

This sequence joins TRBV28 and TRBJ2-3; D might be TRBD2 (5 bases). With 5 bases removed from V and 6 bases from J, the gap between germline ends came to 12 bases. There are 13 residues in the CDR3. CDR1 and CDR2 from the germline V gene are MDHEN and SYDVKM. In nucleotides, the CDR3 is TGTGCCAGCAGTGGAACTAGGATGGATACGCAGTATTTT. Its protein is CASSGTRMDTQYF.

A few counts support this clonotype. The chain uses TRBV5-4 and TRBJ2-7; D not certain. CDR1 and CDR2 from the germline V gene are SGHNT and YYREEE (reference sequence). V lost 2 bases and J lost 7, with 16 bases in between. This CDR3 spans 14 amino acids. In DNA, the CDR3 is TGTGCCAGCAGCTTTGGCACAATCGGTGGGGAGCAGTACTTC. Protein: CASSFGTIGGEQYF.

There are many counts of this clonotype. The rearrangement links TRBV28 to TRBJ2-1; D gene uncertain. CDR3 size: 14 residues. V was trimmed by 2 bases and J by 9 bases, leaving 14 bases between them. CDR1 and CDR2 from the germline V gene are MDHEN and SYDVKM. The DNA for the CDR3 is TGTGCCAGCAGTTTAAGGTCAGGTCTCCTTGAGCAGTTCTTC. This encodes CASSLRSGLLEQFF.

Many counts were recorded for this clonotype. The gene calls are TRBV4-3 and TRBJ1-5; no firm D call. The CDR3 totals 17 residues. V lost 0 bases, J lost 3 bases, and 15 bases lay in between. Germline loops: CDR1 LGHNA, CDR2 YSLEER. The DNA of the CDR3 is TGCGCCAGCAGCCAAGATTTTGGGGATCTGGCCAATCAGCCCCAGCATTTT. Encoded protein: CASSQDFGDLANQPQHF.

This chain uses TRBV27 with TRBJ2-3, with a weak D call TRBD1 (6 bases). V was pared by 10 bases and J by 3 bases, with 14 bases between. Germline V gene data show CDR1 as MNHEY and CDR2 as SMNVEV (reference sequence). This CDR3 spans 13 amino acids. The CDR3 nucleotides read TGTGCCACCAGAAGAACAGGGACAGATACGCAGTATTTT. Encoded protein: CATRRTGTDTQYF.

Comments on this clonotype: A much larger clone lies a single base off, so this may be a read error. The chain combines TRBV5-5 with TRBJ2-7, with D unclear. Germline V gives CDR1 SGHKS, CDR2 YYEKEE (reference sequence). CDR3 size: 15 residues. Deletions cut 0 bases from V and 0 bases from J, with 10 bases between. CDR3 residues: CASSLVSTVSYEQYF. As DNA, the CDR3 is TGTGCCAGCAGCTTGGTCTCGACGGTCTCCTACGAGCAGTACTTC.

This clonotype showed up just a few times. CDR3 region: CASSEPVGGFTDTQYF. The CDR3 region has the DNA TGTGCCAGCAGTGAACCAGTGGGGGGATTCACAGATACGCAGTATTTT. V and J are TRBV25-1 and TRBJ2-3; the D gene is possibly TRBD2 (6 bases). CDR3 length equals 16 residues. Trimming took 2 bases from V and 2 from J, leaving 14 bases between them. The germline CDR1 and CDR2 sequences are MGHDK and SYGVNS.

The sample holds many counts of this clonotype. The genes are TRBV5-1 and TRBJ2-3; the match to TRBD1 covers 10 bases. Unmatched junction bases numbered 5, after V lost 0 bases and J lost 4 bases. The CDR3 runs 16 residues. Germline lookup yields CDR1 SGHRS and CDR2 YFSETQ. CDR3 bases: TGCGCCAGCAGCTTGGCGGGGACAGGGGAGGCAGATACGCAGTATTTT. It specifies CASSLAGTGEADTQYF.

The chain joins TRBV6-1 to TRBJ2-1; weak D call: TRBD1 (5 bases). Trimming took off 6 bases at V and 4 bases at J, with 22 bases between the two ends. This CDR3 comprises 17 residues. Germline loops: CDR1 MNHNS, CDR2 SASEGT. Here the CDR3 reads CASSISPPTVPYNEQFF. The CDR3 nucleotides are TGTGCCAGCAGCATCTCTCCACCGACAGTGCCGTACAATGAGCAGTTCTTC.

For the CDR3, the DNA is TGCAGTGCTAGCGAATCGGGACAGGCCGGCGAGCAGTACTTC. Its translation: CSASESGQAGEQYF. The V gene is TRBV20-1, the J gene TRBJ2-7; TRBD1 agrees at 8 bases. Unmatched junction bases numbered 10, after V lost 3 bases and J lost 6 bases. This CDR3 spans 14 amino acids. CDR1 DFQATT and CDR2 SNEGSKA come from the germline V gene (reference sequence).

The rearrangement links TRBV25-1 to TRBJ2-7; possible D gene TRBD2, 6 bases. The germline V gene encodes CDR1 MGHDK and CDR2 SYGVNS. V gave up 4 bases and J gave up 4 bases, with 8 bases separating them. CDR3 length: 12 residues. CDR3 coding DNA: TGTGCCAGCAGTGGGGGGGTTTACGAGCAGTACTTC. Translation gives CASSGGVYEQYF.

V gene TRBV6-1 combines with J gene TRBJ2-1; maybe TRBD1 (8 bases). The CDR3 totals 15 residues. Germline V gene lookup returns CDR1 MNHNS and CDR2 SASEGT. V lost 1 base, J lost 7 bases, and 14 bases lay in between. The CDR3 spells CASSEGTGTMNEQFF. The DNA of the CDR3 is TGTGCCAGCAGTGAAGGGACAGGGACTATGAATGAGCAGTTCTTC.